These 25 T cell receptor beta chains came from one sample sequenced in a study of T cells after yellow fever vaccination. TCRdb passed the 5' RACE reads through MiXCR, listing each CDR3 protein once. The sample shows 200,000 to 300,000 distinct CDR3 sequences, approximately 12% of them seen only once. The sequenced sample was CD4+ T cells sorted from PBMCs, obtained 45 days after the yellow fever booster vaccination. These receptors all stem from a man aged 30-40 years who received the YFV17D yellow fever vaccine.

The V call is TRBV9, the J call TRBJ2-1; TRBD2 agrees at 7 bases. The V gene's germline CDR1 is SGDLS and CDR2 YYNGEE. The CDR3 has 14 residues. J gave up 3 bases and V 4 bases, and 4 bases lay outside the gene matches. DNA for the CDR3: TGTGCCAGCAGCCCCCGGACTAGCTACAATGAGCAGTTCTTC. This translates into CASSPRTSYNEQFF.

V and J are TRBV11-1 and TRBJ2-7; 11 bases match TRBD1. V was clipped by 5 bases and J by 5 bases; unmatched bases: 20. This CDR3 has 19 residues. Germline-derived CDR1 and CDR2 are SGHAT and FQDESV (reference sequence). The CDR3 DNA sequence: TGTGCCAGCAGCCCGAAGCCGAAGGGGACAGGGGGATCCCTGAACGAGCAGTACTTC. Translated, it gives CASSPKPKGTGGSLNEQYF.

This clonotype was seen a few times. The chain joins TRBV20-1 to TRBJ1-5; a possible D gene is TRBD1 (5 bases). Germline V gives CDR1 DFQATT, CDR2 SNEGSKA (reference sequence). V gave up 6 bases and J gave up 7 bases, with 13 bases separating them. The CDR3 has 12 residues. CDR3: CSAQGGRQPQHF. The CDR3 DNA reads TGCAGTGCCCAGGGTGGACGGCAGCCCCAGCATTTT.

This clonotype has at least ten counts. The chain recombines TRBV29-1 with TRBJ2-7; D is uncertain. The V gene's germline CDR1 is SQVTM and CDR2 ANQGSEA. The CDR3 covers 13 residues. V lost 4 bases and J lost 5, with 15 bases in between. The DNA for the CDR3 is TGCAGCGTTGTAGGCCTCAAGATGGACGAGCAGTACTTC. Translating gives CSVVGLKMDEQYF.

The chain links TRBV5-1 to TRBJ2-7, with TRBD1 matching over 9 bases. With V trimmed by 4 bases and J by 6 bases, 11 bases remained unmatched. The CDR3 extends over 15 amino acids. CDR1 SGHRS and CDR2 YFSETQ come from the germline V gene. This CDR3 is CASSVTSGTGSEQYF. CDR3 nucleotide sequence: TGCGCCAGCAGCGTCACCTCCGGGACAGGGAGCGAGCAGTACTTC.

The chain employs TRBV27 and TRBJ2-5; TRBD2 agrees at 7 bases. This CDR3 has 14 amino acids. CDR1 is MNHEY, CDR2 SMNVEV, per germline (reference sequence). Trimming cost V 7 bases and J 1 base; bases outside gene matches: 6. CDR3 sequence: CASKAGGSQETQYF. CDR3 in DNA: TGTGCCAGCAAAGCGGGCGGGAGCCAAGAGACCCAGTACTTC.

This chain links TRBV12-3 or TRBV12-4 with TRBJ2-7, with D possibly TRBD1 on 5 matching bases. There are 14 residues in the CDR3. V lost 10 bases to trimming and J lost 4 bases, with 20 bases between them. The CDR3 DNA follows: TGTGCCACCTCTACCCTCGACAGACCGTACGAGCAGTACTTC. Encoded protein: CATSTLDRPYEQYF.

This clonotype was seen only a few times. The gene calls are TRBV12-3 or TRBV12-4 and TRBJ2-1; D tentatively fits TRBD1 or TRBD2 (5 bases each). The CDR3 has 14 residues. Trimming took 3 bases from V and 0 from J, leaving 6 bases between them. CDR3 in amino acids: CASSFGTSYNEQFF. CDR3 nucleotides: TGTGCCAGCAGTTTCGGGACCTCCTACAATGAGCAGTTCTTC.

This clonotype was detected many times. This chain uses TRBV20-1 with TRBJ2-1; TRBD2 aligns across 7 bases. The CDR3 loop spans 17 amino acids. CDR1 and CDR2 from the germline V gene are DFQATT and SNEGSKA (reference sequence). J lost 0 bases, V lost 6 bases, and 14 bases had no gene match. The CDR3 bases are TGCAGTGCCAGTGATGTGGCTAGCGGCCACTCCTACAATGAGCAGTTCTTC. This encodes CSASDVASGHSYNEQFF.

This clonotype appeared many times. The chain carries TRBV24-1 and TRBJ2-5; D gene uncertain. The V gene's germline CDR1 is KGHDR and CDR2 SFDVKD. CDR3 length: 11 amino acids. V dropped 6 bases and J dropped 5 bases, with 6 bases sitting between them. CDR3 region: CATSSGETQYF. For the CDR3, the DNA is TGTGCCACCAGTTCGGGTGAGACCCAGTACTTC.

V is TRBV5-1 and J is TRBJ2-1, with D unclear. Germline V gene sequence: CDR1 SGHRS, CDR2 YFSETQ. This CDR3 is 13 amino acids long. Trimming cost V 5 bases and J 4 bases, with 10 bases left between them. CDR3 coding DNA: TGCGCCAGCAGTTCGGACGGATACAATGAGCAGTTCTTC. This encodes CASSSDGYNEQFF.

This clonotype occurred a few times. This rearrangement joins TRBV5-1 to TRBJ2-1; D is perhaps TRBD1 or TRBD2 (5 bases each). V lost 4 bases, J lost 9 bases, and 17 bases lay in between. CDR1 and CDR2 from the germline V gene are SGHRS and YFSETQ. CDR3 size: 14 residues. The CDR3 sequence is CASSPEGPDGEQFF. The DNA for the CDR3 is TGCGCCAGCAGCCCCGAGGGACCCGACGGTGAGCAGTTCTTC.

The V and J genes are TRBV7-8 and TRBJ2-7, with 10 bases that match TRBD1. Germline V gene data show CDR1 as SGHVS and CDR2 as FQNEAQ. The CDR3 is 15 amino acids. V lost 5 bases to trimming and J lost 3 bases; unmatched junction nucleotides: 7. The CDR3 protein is CASSRAGQGYYEQYF. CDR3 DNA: TGTGCCAGCAGCCGCGCGGGACAGGGGTACTACGAGCAGTACTTC.

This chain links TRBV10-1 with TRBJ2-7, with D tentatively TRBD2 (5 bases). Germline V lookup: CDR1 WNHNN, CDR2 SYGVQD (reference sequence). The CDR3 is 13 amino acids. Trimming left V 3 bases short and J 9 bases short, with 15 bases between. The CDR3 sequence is CASSDDEGSGQYF. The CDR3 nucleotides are TGCGCCAGCAGTGATGATGAGGGAAGCGGGCAGTACTTC.

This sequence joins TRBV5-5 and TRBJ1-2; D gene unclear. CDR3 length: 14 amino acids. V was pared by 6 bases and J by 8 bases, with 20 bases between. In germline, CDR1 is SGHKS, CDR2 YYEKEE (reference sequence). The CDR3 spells CASTPLVEASGYTF. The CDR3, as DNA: TGTGCCAGCACCCCGCTTGTGGAAGCTTCGGGCTACACCTTC.

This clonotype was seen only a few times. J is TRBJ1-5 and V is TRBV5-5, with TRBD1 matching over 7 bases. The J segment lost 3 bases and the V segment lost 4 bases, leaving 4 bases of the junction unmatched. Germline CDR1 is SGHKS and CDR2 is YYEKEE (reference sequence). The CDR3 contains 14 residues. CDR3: CASSIGQVNQPQHF. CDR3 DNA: TGTGCCAGCAGCATAGGACAGGTCAATCAGCCCCAGCATTTT.

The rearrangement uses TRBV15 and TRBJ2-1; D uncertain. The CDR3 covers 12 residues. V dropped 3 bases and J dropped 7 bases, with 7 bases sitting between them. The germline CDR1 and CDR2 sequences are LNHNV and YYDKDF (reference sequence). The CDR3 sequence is CATSRERNEQFF. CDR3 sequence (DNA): TGTGCCACCAGCAGGGAGAGGAATGAGCAGTTCTTC.

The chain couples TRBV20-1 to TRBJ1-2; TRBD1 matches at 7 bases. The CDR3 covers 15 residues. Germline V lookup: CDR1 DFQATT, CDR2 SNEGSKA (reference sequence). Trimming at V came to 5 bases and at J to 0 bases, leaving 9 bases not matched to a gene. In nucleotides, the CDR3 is TGCAGTGCTGACGCTAGACAGGGATCTAACTATGGCTACACCTTC. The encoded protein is CSADARQGSNYGYTF.

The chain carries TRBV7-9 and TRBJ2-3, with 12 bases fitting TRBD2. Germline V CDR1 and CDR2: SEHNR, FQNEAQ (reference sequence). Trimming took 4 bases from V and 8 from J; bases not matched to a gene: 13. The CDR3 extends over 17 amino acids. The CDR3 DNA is TGTGCCAGCAGCTCCCTTCGCCTAGCGGGAGGGTGGAGTACGCAGTATTTT. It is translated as CASSSLRLAGGWSTQYF.

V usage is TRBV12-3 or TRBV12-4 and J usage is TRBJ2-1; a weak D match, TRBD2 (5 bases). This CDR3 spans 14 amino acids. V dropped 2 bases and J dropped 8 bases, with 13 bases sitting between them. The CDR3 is CASSLRTAGDEQFF. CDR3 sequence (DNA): TGTGCCAGCAGTTTAAGGACTGCTGGAGATGAGCAGTTCTTC.

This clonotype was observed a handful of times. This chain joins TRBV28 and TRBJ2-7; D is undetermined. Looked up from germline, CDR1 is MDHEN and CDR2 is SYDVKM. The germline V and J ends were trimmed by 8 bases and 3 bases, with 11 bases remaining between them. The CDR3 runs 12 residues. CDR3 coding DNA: TGTGCCAGCCAACAATCAGACTACGAGCAGTACTTC. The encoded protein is CASQQSDYEQYF.

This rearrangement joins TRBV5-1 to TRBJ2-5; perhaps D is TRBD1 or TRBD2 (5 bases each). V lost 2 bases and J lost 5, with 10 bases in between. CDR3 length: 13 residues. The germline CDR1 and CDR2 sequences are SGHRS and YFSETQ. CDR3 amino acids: CASSLGDRETQYF. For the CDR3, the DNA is TGCGCCAGCAGCTTAGGGGACCGTGAGACCCAGTACTTC. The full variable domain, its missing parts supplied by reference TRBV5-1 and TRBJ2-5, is KAGVTQTPRYLIKTRGQQVTLSCSPISGHRSVSWYQQTPGQGLQFLFEYFSETQRNKGNFPGRFSGRQFSNSRSEMNVSTLELGDSALYLCASSLGDRETQYFGPGTRLLVL.

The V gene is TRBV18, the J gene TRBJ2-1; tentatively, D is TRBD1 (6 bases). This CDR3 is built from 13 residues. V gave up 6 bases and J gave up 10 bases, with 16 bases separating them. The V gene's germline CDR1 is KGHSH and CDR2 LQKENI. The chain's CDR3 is CASSLIRGGEQFF. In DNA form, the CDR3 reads TGTGCCAGCTCCCTCATCAGGGGCGGCGAGCAGTTCTTC.

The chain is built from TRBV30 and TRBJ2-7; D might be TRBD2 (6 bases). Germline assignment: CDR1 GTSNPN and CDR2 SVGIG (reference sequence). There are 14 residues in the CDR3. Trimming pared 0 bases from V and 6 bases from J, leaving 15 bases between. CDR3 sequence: CAWSVSGGTGEQYF. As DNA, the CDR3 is TGTGCCTGGAGTGTATCCGGGGGAACGGGCGAGCAGTACTTC.

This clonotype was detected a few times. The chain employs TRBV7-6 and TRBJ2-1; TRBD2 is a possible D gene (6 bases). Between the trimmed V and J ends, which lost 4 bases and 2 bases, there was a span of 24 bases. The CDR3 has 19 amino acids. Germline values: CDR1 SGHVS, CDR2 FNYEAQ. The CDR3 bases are TGTGCCAGCAGCTCACCCGTTCGGGAGCCCCTGAGGACCTACAATGAGCAGTTCTTC. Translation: CASSSPVREPLRTYNEQFF.